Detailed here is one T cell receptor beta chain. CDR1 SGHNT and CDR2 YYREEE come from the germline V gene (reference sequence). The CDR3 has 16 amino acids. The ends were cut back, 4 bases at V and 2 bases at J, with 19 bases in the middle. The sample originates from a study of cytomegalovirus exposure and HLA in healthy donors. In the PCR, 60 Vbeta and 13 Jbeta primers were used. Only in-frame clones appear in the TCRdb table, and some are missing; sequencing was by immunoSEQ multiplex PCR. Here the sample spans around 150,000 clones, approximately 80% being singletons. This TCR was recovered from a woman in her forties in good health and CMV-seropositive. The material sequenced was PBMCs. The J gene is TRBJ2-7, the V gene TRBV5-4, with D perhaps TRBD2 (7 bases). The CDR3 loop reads CASSPRGSGDPYEQYF. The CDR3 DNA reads TGTGCCAGCAGCCCGAGGGGGAGCGGGGACCCCTACGAGCAGTACTTC.